A single sample is the source of the 8 T cell receptor beta chains below, sequenced in a study of regulatory T cells in long-lasting Graves disease. Documented time point: newly diagnosed GD, antithyroid drugs for less than 3 months. The authors made the TCR library using RNA they extracted from PBMCs. According to the study, TCR beta libraries were built with iRepertoire HTBI primers and CDR3-region Arm-PCR. MiXCR, applied by TCRdb to the multiplex PCR reads, yields one record per CDR3 protein. The profile shows 550,000 to 700,000 distinct CDR3 sequences, about 16% of them singletons. These same data were also listed under a study on T cells in Graves' hyperthyroidism and ophthalmopathy.

Source: peripheral blood mononuclear cells (PBMCs), taken at new diagnosis, from a patient treated with antithyroid drugs. The receptors here all came from a young man with Graves disease.

This clonotype was seen more than once but under ten times. The rearrangement uses TRBV14 and TRBJ2-7; D is undetermined. CDR1 SGHDN and CDR2 FVKESK come from the germline V gene. The length of the CDR3 is 11 residues. V was shortened by 3 bases and J by 6 bases, with 6 bases between the two germline ends. The CDR3 DNA sequence: TGTGCCAGCAGCCACAGGCGCGAGCAGTACTTC. Residues: CASSHRREQYF. Supplemented by reference TRBV14 and TRBJ2-7, the full variable domain reads EAGVTQFPSHSVIEKGQTVTLRCDPISGHDNLYWYRRVMGKEIKFLLHFVKESKQDESGMPNNRFLAERTGGTYSTLKVQPAELEDSGVYFCASSHRREQYFGPGTRLTVT.

This clonotype has more than one count but fewer than ten. The J gene is TRBJ2-7, the V gene TRBV10-3; TRBD1 matches at 7 bases. This CDR3 spans 17 amino acids. After removal of 4 bases from V and 1 base from J, the junction contained 13 bases not matched to a gene. Germline CDR1 and CDR2: ENHRY and SYGVKD. CDR3 in amino acids: CAISGRITGAQSYEQYF. Here the CDR3 DNA reads TGTGCCATCAGTGGAAGGATAACAGGGGCGCAATCCTACGAGCAGTACTTC.

The table lists this clonotype with many counts. CDR3 loop: CASSHTGNYGYTF. The CDR3 bases are TGTGCCAGCAGTCATACAGGAAACTATGGCTACACCTTC. The J gene is TRBJ1-2, the V gene TRBV6-1; maybe TRBD1 (5 bases). Trimming left V 5 bases short and J 2 bases short, with 9 bases between. The germline V gene has CDR1 MNHNS and CDR2 SASEGT. The length of the CDR3 is 13 residues.

The V gene is TRBV7-9, the J gene TRBJ2-1, with D maybe TRBD2 (6 bases). CDR3 length equals 16 residues. Germline CDR1 SEHNR, CDR2 FQNEAQ (reference sequence). V was cut by 5 bases and J by 2 bases, with 16 bases left in between. The chain's CDR3 is CASSIRGSGPYNEQFF. DNA of the CDR3: TGTGCCAGCAGCATCCGGGGGAGCGGACCCTACAATGAGCAGTTCTTC. Using reference TRBV7-9 and TRBJ2-1 for the parts outside the CDR3, the full variable domain is DTGVSQNPRHKITKRGQNVTFRCDPISEHNRLYWYRQTLGQGPEFLTYFQNEAQLEKSRLLSDRFSAERPKGSFSTLEIQRTEQGDSAMYLCASSIRGSGPYNEQFFGPGTRLTVL.

This clonotype was detected many times. This chain joins TRBV6-1 and TRBJ2-1; 13 bases line up with TRBD2. There are 13 residues in the CDR3. Germline trimming cut 8 bases from V and 8 bases from J; bases unmatched to any gene: 3. Germline V CDR1 and CDR2: MNHNS, SASEGT. CDR3 sequence: CASALAGGYEQFF. CDR3 sequence (DNA): TGTGCCAGCGCACTAGCGGGAGGGTATGAGCAGTTCTTC.

This clonotype was detected a few times. This chain links TRBV20-1 with TRBJ2-7, with D perhaps matching TRBD2 (5 bases). Germline V CDR1 and CDR2: DFQATT, SNEGSKA (reference sequence). With 3 bases removed from V and 1 base from J, the gap between germline ends came to 10 bases. The CDR3 length is 13 residues. The CDR3 is CSARTGESYEQYF. CDR3 in DNA: TGCAGTGCTAGGACCGGGGAATCCTACGAGCAGTACTTC.

The chain's CDR3 is CASSMTLAGGYEQYF. DNA of the CDR3: TGTGCCAGTAGTATGACGCTAGCGGGAGGCTACGAGCAGTACTTC. V is TRBV19 and J is TRBJ2-7; 11 bases line up with TRBD2. The germline V gene encodes CDR1 LNHDA and CDR2 SQIVND (reference sequence). V shed 3 bases and J 3 bases; nucleotides not matched to a gene: 4. The CDR3 length is 15 residues. Drawing the rest from reference TRBV19 and TRBJ2-7, the complete variable domain is DGGITQSPKYLFRKEGQNVTLSCEQNLNHDAMYWYRQDPGQGLRLIYYSQIVNDFQKGDIAEGYSVSREKKESFPLTVTSAQKNPTAFYLCASSMTLAGGYEQYFGPGTRLTVT.

This clonotype was seen repeatedly, ten times or more. V and J are TRBV11-2 and TRBJ2-1, with D possibly TRBD1 on 5 matching bases. Trimming removed 7 bases from V and 5 bases from J, with 12 bases in between. The germline V gene has CDR1 SGHAT and CDR2 FQNNGV. This CDR3 spans 13 amino acids. Here the CDR3 DNA reads TGTGCCAGCACCCATGCAGGGAACAATGAGCAGTTCTTC. This translates into CASTHAGNNEQFF.